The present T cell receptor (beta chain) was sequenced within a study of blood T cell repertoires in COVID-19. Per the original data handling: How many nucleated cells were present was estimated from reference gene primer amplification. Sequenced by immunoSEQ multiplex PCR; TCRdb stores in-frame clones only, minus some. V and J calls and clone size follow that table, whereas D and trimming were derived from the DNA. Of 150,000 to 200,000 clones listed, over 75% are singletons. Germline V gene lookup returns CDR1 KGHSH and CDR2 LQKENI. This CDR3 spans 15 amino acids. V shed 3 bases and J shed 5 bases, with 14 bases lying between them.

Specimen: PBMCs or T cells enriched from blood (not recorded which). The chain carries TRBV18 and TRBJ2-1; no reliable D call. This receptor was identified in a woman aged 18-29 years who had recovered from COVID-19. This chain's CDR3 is CASSPTTSVNNEQFF. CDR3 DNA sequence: TGTGCCAGCTCACCTACTACCTCCGTTAACAATGAGCAGTTCTTC.